This TCR beta chain was identified during a study of technical replicates of blood from a handful of donors. Method: immunoSEQ multiplex PCR; TCRdb's copy keeps in-frame clones and lacks some. This sample has approximately 92,000 clones, with about 96% found just once. The clonotype originates from a human donor in good health. Input material: T cells isolated from PBMCs.

The CDR3 sequence: CSASDTEKLFF. In nucleotides, the CDR3 is TGCAGTGCTAGTGACACCGAAAAACTGTTTTTT. The rearrangement links TRBV20-1 to TRBJ1-4; D unresolved. CDR1 and CDR2 (germline): DFQATT, SNEGSKA (reference sequence). The CDR3 length is 11 residues. Between the trimmed V and J ends, which lost 3 bases and 8 bases, there was a span of 7 bases.